This TCR beta chain was captured in a study of blood T cell repertoires in COVID-19. Turning to the study itself: Researchers got acute and convalescent COVID-19 samples from the United States, Italy and Spain. The analysed material was cDNA or gDNA that came from T cells, B-cell-depleted T cells, or PBMCs.

CDR3 length equals 17 residues. CDR1 is KGHSH, CDR2 LQKENI, per germline. Unmatched junction bases numbered 10, after V lost 3 bases and J lost 1 base. As processed by the authors: Quantification of nucleated cells was approximated via reference gene primer amplification. Only in-frame clones appear in the TCRdb table, and some are missing; sequencing was by immunoSEQ multiplex PCR. V, J and clone size are taken as reported in that table, and D and trimming were inferred from the DNA itself. The repertoire includes about 120,000 clones, roughly 87% of them detected once, and 7.7% sits in the top ten.

The sequence was obtained from a human donor in a cohort sampled during active COVID-19. The sample comprised peripheral blood. The V and J genes are TRBV18 and TRBJ2-7, with 9 bases matching TRBD1. The CDR3 loop reads CASSPYHGQGSSYEQYF. The CDR3 DNA sequence: TGTGCCAGCTCACCTTACCATGGACAGGGGTCATCCTACGAGCAGTACTTC. Looking up the rest from reference TRBV18 and TRBJ2-7 gives the full variable domain: NAGVMQNPRHLVRRRGQEARLRCSPMKGHSHVYWYRQLPEEGLKFMVYLQKENIIDESGMPKERFSAEFPKEGPSILRIQQVVRGDSAAYFCASSPYHGQGSSYEQYFGPGTRLTVT.